Each of the 21 T cell receptor beta chains below was sequenced from the same sample in a study of blood T cell repertoires in COVID-19. TCRdb keeps only in-frame clones here, not all; method: immunoSEQ multiplex PCR. The sample shows about 200,000 clones, 86% of them seen only once. The source material was peripheral blood. These receptors came from a woman aged 50 to 65 with COVID-19, enrolled during active disease.

The chain uses TRBV19 and TRBJ2-3; D unclear. In germline, CDR1 is LNHDA, CDR2 SQIVND (reference sequence). This CDR3 comprises 14 residues. Trimming took off 5 bases at V and 2 bases at J, with 11 bases between the two ends. The chain's CDR3 is CASSLGIFTDTQYF. The CDR3 DNA is TGTGCCAGTAGTCTCGGTATATTCACAGATACGCAGTATTTT.

The genes are TRBV19 and TRBJ2-3, with 8 bases fitting TRBD1. Germline CDR1 and CDR2: LNHDA and SQIVND (reference sequence). CDR3 length: 20 amino acids. The ends lost 3 bases at V and 2 bases at J; junction bases unmatched: 19. CDR3 loop: CASSIIISGAGGGNTDTQYF. Written as DNA, the CDR3 is TGTGCCAGTAGTATTATTATATCGGGCGCAGGGGGCGGCAACACAGATACGCAGTATTTT.

The chain carries TRBV5-6 and TRBJ2-1; no definite D call. The CDR3 length is 16 residues. Trimming removed 2 bases from V and 6 bases from J, with 18 bases in between. CDR1 and CDR2 (germline): SGHDT, YYEEEE. In nucleotides, the CDR3 is TGTGCCAGCAGCTTTCGCTGGCATCTAGGTTCCAATGAGCAGTTCTTC. This gives the protein CASSFRWHLGSNEQFF.

The rearrangement joins TRBV2 to TRBJ2-1; no definite D call. Germline V gene sequence: CDR1 SNHLY, CDR2 FYNNEI. Trimming removed 2 bases from V and 4 bases from J, with 6 bases in between. The CDR3 consists of 13 residues. Here the CDR3 DNA reads TGTGCCAGCAGTGAAAACAGATACAATGAGCAGTTCTTC. Protein product: CASSENRYNEQFF.

The rearrangement links TRBV5-1 to TRBJ1-4; D is uncertain. Germline V gene data show CDR1 as SGHRS and CDR2 as YFSETQ. The length of the CDR3 is 15 residues. Trimming removed 4 bases from V and 8 bases from J, with 18 bases in between. The CDR3 region has the DNA TGCGCCAGCAGCCCGCTCCTGTCTAAGAAGGAAAAACTGTTTTTT. The encoded protein is CASSPLLSKKEKLFF.

This chain uses TRBV19 with TRBJ1-2; a possible D gene is TRBD1 (6 bases). The germline V and J ends were trimmed by 4 bases and 6 bases, with 15 bases remaining between them. This CDR3 has 14 amino acids. Germline V gene data show CDR1 as LNHDA and CDR2 as SQIVND (reference sequence). Here the CDR3 DNA reads TGTGCCAGTAGTAACCGCAGGGGAATCGATGGCTACACCTTC. This translates into CASSNRRGIDGYTF.

The gene calls are TRBV5-1 and TRBJ1-5, with D possibly being TRBD1 (6 bases). Germline loops: CDR1 SGHRS, CDR2 YFSETQ. V was cut by 5 bases and J by 3 bases, with 15 bases left in between. This CDR3 has 15 residues. In DNA form, the CDR3 reads TGCGCCAGCAGTCTCACAGGGTTCAACAATCAGCCCCAGCATTTT. Translating gives CASSLTGFNNQPQHF. Drawing the rest from reference TRBV5-1 and TRBJ1-5, the complete variable domain is KAGVTQTPRYLIKTRGQQVTLSCSPISGHRSVSWYQQTPGQGLQFLFEYFSETQRNKGNFPGRFSGRQFSNSRSEMNVSTLELGDSALYLCASSLTGFNNQPQHFGDGTRLSIL.

This sequence joins TRBV18 and TRBJ1-5; maybe TRBD1 (6 bases). Germline CDR1 is KGHSH and CDR2 is LQKENI. The CDR3 sequence is 14 residues long. The V end was cut by 6 bases, the J end by 5 bases, with 14 bases between. In DNA form, the CDR3 reads TGTGCCAGCTCCCCAACAGGGTCCGATCAGCCCCAGCATTTT. As protein: CASSPTGSDQPQHF. Using reference TRBV18 and TRBJ1-5 for the parts outside the CDR3, the full variable domain is NAGVMQNPRHLVRRRGQEARLRCSPMKGHSHVYWYRQLPEEGLKFMVYLQKENIIDESGMPKERFSAEFPKEGPSILRIQQVVRGDSAAYFCASSPTGSDQPQHFGDGTRLSIL.

The chain is built from TRBV11-3 and TRBJ1-2; tentative D call: TRBD1 (6 bases). V was trimmed by 5 bases and J by 1 base, leaving 17 bases between them. The CDR3 consists of 16 residues. Germline CDR1 SGHNT, CDR2 YENEEA. CDR3 residues: CASSPLRDTFNYGYTF. Here the CDR3 DNA reads TGTGCCAGCAGCCCACTCCGGGACACCTTTAACTATGGCTACACCTTC.

This clone was observed once. This CDR3 is CASSQTGWGNTEAFF. In DNA, the CDR3 is TGTGCCAGCAGCCAGACAGGGTGGGGGAACACTGAAGCTTTCTTT. V and J are TRBV27 and TRBJ1-1; 7 nucleotides line up with TRBD1. The CDR3 contains 15 residues. Trimming cost V 6 bases and J 1 base; bases outside gene matches: 8. Germline V gene sequence: CDR1 MNHEY, CDR2 SMNVEV (reference sequence).

The chain uses TRBV7-2 and TRBJ1-5; 10 bases fit TRBD1. The germline CDR1 and CDR2 sequences are SGHTA and FQGNSA. J lost 6 bases, V lost 5 bases, and 10 bases had no gene match. This CDR3 is built from 16 residues. The CDR3 coding sequence is TGTGCCAGCAGCCCAGGACAGGGGGTAATTTCTCAGCCCCAGCATTTT. Its translation is CASSPGQGVISQPQHF.

J is TRBJ2-2 and V is TRBV27, with D tentatively TRBD2 (5 bases). Trimming took 2 bases from V and 7 from J, leaving 11 bases between them. Per the germline V gene, CDR1 is MNHEY and CDR2 is SMNVEV (reference sequence). The CDR3 runs to 14 residues. The chain's CDR3 is CASSLRGRDGELFF. CDR3 nucleotides: TGTGCCAGCAGTTTACGAGGCCGGGACGGGGAGCTGTTTTTT.

V gene TRBV28 combines with J gene TRBJ2-1; the D gene is possibly TRBD2 (6 bases). V dropped 1 base and J dropped 3 bases, with 16 bases sitting between them. The CDR3 totals 17 residues. The V gene's germline CDR1 is MDHEN and CDR2 SYDVKM. The CDR3 sequence is CASSLSGGGENYNEQFF. The CDR3 nucleotides are TGTGCCAGCAGTTTATCCGGGGGTGGGGAGAACTACAATGAGCAGTTCTTC.

The rearrangement joins TRBV30 to TRBJ1-1; D is perhaps TRBD1 (6 bases). This CDR3 is built from 12 residues. With 3 bases removed from V and 5 bases from J, the gap between germline ends came to 10 bases. Germline loops: CDR1 GTSNPN, CDR2 SVGIG (reference sequence). The CDR3 is CAWRGGGTEAFF. The CDR3 region has the DNA TGTGCCTGGAGGGGAGGGGGGACTGAAGCTTTCTTT.

The sample holds one count of this clone. This rearrangement joins TRBV5-6 to TRBJ2-7; D not certain. Germline assignment: CDR1 SGHDT and CDR2 YYEEEE. The CDR3 contains 15 residues. Trimming took off 3 bases at V and 4 bases at J, with 17 bases between the two ends. The chain's CDR3 is CASSSNLRVFYEQYV. CDR3 DNA: TGTGCCAGCAGCTCAAACCTTCGGGTATTTTACGAGCAGTACGTC.

The chain joins TRBV7-3 to TRBJ2-1; D uncertain. Germline V CDR1 and CDR2: SGHTA, FQGTGA. V shed 1 base and J shed 0 bases, with 7 bases lying between them. The CDR3 runs to 15 residues. The CDR3 nucleotides read TGTGCCAGCAGCTTAATGTGGAGCTCCTACAATGAGCAGTTCTTC. This sequence encodes CASSLMWSSYNEQFF.

The chain uses TRBV6-5 and TRBJ2-7, with D unresolved. V was shortened by 0 bases and J by 3 bases, with 9 bases between the two germline ends. Germline CDR1 and CDR2: MNHEY and SVGAGI. This CDR3 has 14 residues. The CDR3 region is CASSYSNPGYEQYF. The CDR3 DNA sequence: TGTGCCAGCAGTTACTCCAATCCCGGCTACGAGCAGTACTTC.

J is TRBJ2-7 and V is TRBV6-5, with D possibly matching TRBD2 (5 bases). Trimming cost V 0 bases and J 0 bases, with 12 bases left between them. The CDR3 runs to 16 residues. Germline V lookup: CDR1 MNHEY, CDR2 SVGAGI. The CDR3 DNA sequence: TGTGCCAGCAGTTACTCGTACGGCACTAGCTCCTACGAGCAGTACTTC. Translated: CASSYSYGTSSYEQYF.

V gene TRBV18 combines with J gene TRBJ2-3; D ambiguous. The CDR3 spans 15 residues. The germline gives CDR1 KGHSH, CDR2 LQKENI. Between the trimmed V and J ends, which lost 3 bases and 0 bases, there was a span of 10 bases. CDR3 nucleotide sequence: TGTGCCAGCTCACCGACACCCCGGAGCACAGATACGCAGTATTTT. Encoded protein: CASSPTPRSTDTQYF.

The chain joins TRBV7-6 to TRBJ2-1; 8 positions match TRBD1. This CDR3 comprises 16 residues. Trimming took 6 bases from V and 9 from J; bases not matched to a gene: 16. Germline loops: CDR1 SGHVS, CDR2 FNYEAQ. CDR3 sequence: CASSLSGRTGHSEQFF. CDR3 DNA sequence: TGTGCCAGCAGTTTATCCGGTCGGACAGGGCATAGTGAGCAGTTCTTC.

The chain joins TRBV6-5 to TRBJ2-7; a weak D match, TRBD2 (5 bases). This CDR3 has 11 amino acids. Trimming left V 4 bases short and J 6 bases short, with 7 bases between. CDR1 MNHEY and CDR2 SVGAGI come from the germline V gene. CDR3 residues: CASSWGAEQYF. The CDR3 bases are TGTGCCAGCAGTTGGGGAGCCGAGCAGTACTTC.